Sequencing of this T cell receptor (beta chain) was carried out in a study of cytomegalovirus exposure and HLA in healthy donors. This CDR3 spans 13 amino acids. Germline values: CDR1 MDHEN, CDR2 SYDVKM. Trimming pared 6 bases from V and 5 bases from J, leaving 13 bases between. Whole-study results and caveats: Most TCR sequences proved rare, with some public TCRs found in many donors.

Donors were drawn from the roughly 130-subject validation cohort, separate from the approximately 700-subject first cohort. Profiling relied on immunoSEQ multiplex PCR, and the TCRdb table lists in-frame clones only, not all of them. The sample includes a few hundred thousand clones, approximately 88% seen only once; the top ten take around 15%. Note on this clone: Its antigen is not identified.

The chain recombines TRBV28 with TRBJ1-2, with a possible D match to TRBD1 (6 bases). The TCR sequence derives from a woman aged 25-40 years in good health and CMV-seropositive. The sample comprised PBMCs. The CDR3 protein is CASRQTGPYGYTF. The DNA of the CDR3 is TGTGCCAGCAGGCAGACAGGACCTTATGGCTACACCTTC.